This entry lists 25 T cell receptor beta chains sequenced from one sample in a study of blood T cell repertoires in COVID-19. Libraries were prepared by immunoSEQ multiplex PCR; TCRdb keeps only in-frame clonotypes and omits some of them. This sample has approximately 230,000 clones, with just over 90% found just once. Sequenced sample: PBMCs or T cells enriched from blood (not recorded which). The receptors shown here come from a young woman who had recovered from COVID-19.

The rearrangement joins TRBV3-1 (or the pseudogene TRBV3-2) to TRBJ1-2; the D is unclear. Deletions cut 0 bases from V and 7 bases from J, with 6 bases between. Germline assignment: CDR1 LGHDT and CDR2 YNNKEL (reference sequence). This CDR3 contains 12 residues. The CDR3 nucleotides read TGTGCCAGCAGCCAAGATCCGGGTGGCTACACCTTC. Protein product: CASSQDPGGYTF.

This clone was seen more than once but under ten times. The V and J genes are TRBV29-1 and TRBJ1-3; D is undetermined. Germline V gene data show CDR1 as SQVTM and CDR2 as ANQGSEA. This CDR3 has 13 amino acids. V was shortened by 4 bases and J by 2 bases, with 9 bases between the two germline ends. The CDR3 sequence is CSVARGTGNTIYF. The CDR3 DNA follows: TGCAGCGTTGCGCGAGGGACTGGAAACACCATATATTTT.

This clone was detected once. This chain joins TRBV5-5 and TRBJ2-5; TRBD2 matches at 11 bases. The CDR3 contains 16 residues. The ends lost 4 bases at V and 7 bases at J; junction bases unmatched: 12. CDR1 and CDR2 from the germline V gene are SGHKS and YYEKEE (reference sequence). CDR3 loop: CASSPPGLAEEGTQYF. CDR3 bases: TGTGCCAGCAGCCCGCCGGGACTAGCGGAAGAGGGGACCCAGTACTTC. Full variable domain (remainder filled in from reference TRBV5-5 and TRBJ2-5): DAGVTQSPTHLIKTRGQQVTLRCSPISGHKSVSWYQQVLGQGPQFIFQYYEKEERGRGNFPDRFSARQFPNYSSELNVNALLLGDSALYLCASSPPGLAEEGTQYFGPGTRLLVL.

This clone showed up just a few times. The chain is built from TRBV6-5 and TRBJ2-3; TRBD2 is a possible D gene (6 bases). The V end lost 8 bases, the J end lost 2 bases, and 14 bases lay between the germline ends. Germline V CDR1 and CDR2: MNHEY, SVGAGI. CDR3 size: 14 residues. The CDR3 bases are TGTGCCAGCGGGGGAGGCGGTTTCACAGATACGCAGTATTTT. It codes for CASGGGGFTDTQYF.

The chain employs TRBV6-5 and TRBJ2-1; D is undetermined. Trimming stripped 4 bases from V and 2 bases from J, with 12 bases between. The CDR3 sequence is 15 residues long. CDR1 and CDR2 from the germline V gene are MNHEY and SVGAGI. The CDR3 region has the DNA TGTGCCAGCAGTTCTTATTGGCGGCCCTACAATGAGCAGTTCTTC. Amino acid sequence: CASSSYWRPYNEQFF.

J is TRBJ1-5 and V is TRBV10-3; D is perhaps TRBD1 (5 bases). Deletions cut 2 bases from V and 0 bases from J, with 11 bases between. CDR3 length equals 16 residues. Germline CDR1 and CDR2: ENHRY and SYGVKD. CDR3 region: CAISEGGALSNQPQHF. The CDR3 DNA sequence: TGTGCCATCAGTGAGGGAGGGGCGCTTAGCAATCAGCCCCAGCATTTT.

This clone appeared once. V and J are TRBV28 and TRBJ2-5; 10 bases are a match to TRBD2. J was trimmed by 6 bases and V by 6 bases; bases with no gene match: 13. The CDR3 spans 16 residues. From germline, CDR1 is MDHEN and CDR2 SYDVKM. CDR3 protein: CASSTSGESFMKTQYF. The DNA for the CDR3 is TGTGCCAGCAGCACTAGCGGGGAGAGTTTTATGAAGACCCAGTACTTC.

This clone came up once. This chain uses TRBV24-1 with TRBJ2-1; 7 bases agree with TRBD1. V gave up 4 bases and J gave up 5 bases; unmatched junction bases: 7. CDR3 size: 15 residues. The germline gives CDR1 KGHDR, CDR2 SFDVKD. For the CDR3, the DNA is TGTGCCACCAGTGAGCCGGGACAGCTGAACAATGAGCAGTTCTTC. Its protein is CATSEPGQLNNEQFF.

V gene TRBV11-3 combines with J gene TRBJ1-1; D is possibly TRBD1 (5 bases). V was clipped by 5 bases and J by 4 bases, with 17 bases between them. The CDR3 is 15 residues long. Germline V CDR1 and CDR2: SGHNT, YENEEA. The CDR3 region is CASSPPLGGSTEAFF. In DNA, the CDR3 is TGTGCCAGCAGCCCCCCGCTCGGGGGTAGCACTGAAGCTTTCTTT.

The CDR3 DNA follows: TGTGCCAGCAATGGCCAGGGGGCGCGGGGACAGCCCCAGCATTTT. This codes for CASNGQGARGQPQHF. The V and J genes are TRBV2 and TRBJ1-5; 8 bases align to TRBD1. The CDR3 totals 15 residues. Losses at the gene ends were 7 bases for V and 7 bases for J; bases not matched to a gene: 12. CDR1 and CDR2 from the germline V gene are SNHLY and FYNNEI.

This rearrangement joins TRBV2 to TRBJ2-5; 7 bases agree with TRBD2. Germline V gene data show CDR1 as SNHLY and CDR2 as FYNNEI. Unmatched junction bases numbered 4, after V lost 2 bases and J lost 1 base. CDR3 length: 15 residues. CDR3 loop: CASSELAGVQETQYF. The CDR3 nucleotides are TGTGCCAGCAGTGAACTCGCGGGAGTCCAAGAGACCCAGTACTTC.

J is TRBJ1-1 and V is TRBV5-1; no definite D call. CDR1 is SGHRS, CDR2 YFSETQ, per germline. The V end lost 4 bases, the J end lost 0 bases, and 25 bases lay between the germline ends. The CDR3 is 19 amino acids. CDR3 region: CASSPTGSVPSQLNTEAFF. Written as DNA, the CDR3 is TGCGCCAGCAGCCCCACCGGGTCGGTTCCTTCTCAACTGAACACTGAAGCTTTCTTT.

The chain has TRBV18 and TRBJ2-1; D uncertain. V lost 1 base and J 5 bases, leaving 9 bases between the germline ends. Germline V gene data show CDR1 as KGHSH and CDR2 as LQKENI. This CDR3 comprises 14 residues. The CDR3, as DNA: TGTGCCAGCTCACCACAGAGCCAGGACAATGAGCAGTTCTTC. It is translated as CASSPQSQDNEQFF.

The V call is TRBV3-1 (or the pseudogene TRBV3-2), the J call TRBJ1-1; D call uncertain. The CDR3 is 16 amino acids. Trimming cost V 1 base and J 0 bases, with 12 bases left between them. Germline CDR1 and CDR2: LGHDT and YNNKEL (reference sequence). CDR3 sequence: CASSQVVLAMNTEAFF. The CDR3 DNA reads as TGTGCCAGCAGCCAAGTGGTGCTAGCAATGAACACTGAAGCTTTCTTT.

The chain carries TRBV3-1 (or the pseudogene TRBV3-2) and TRBJ1-3; no clear D gene. Trimming left V 2 bases short and J 0 bases short, with 8 bases between. Per germline, CDR1 LGHDT and CDR2 YNNKEL (reference sequence). This CDR3 has 15 residues. CDR3 sequence reads: CASSQQHSSGNTIYF. The CDR3 DNA follows: TGTGCCAGCAGCCAACAGCACAGCTCTGGAAACACCATATATTTT.

This chain uses TRBV18 with TRBJ2-7; 7 bases fit TRBD1. With V trimmed by 6 bases and J by 1 base, 12 bases remained unmatched. Germline V gene sequence: CDR1 KGHSH, CDR2 LQKENI. The length of the CDR3 is 16 residues. The CDR3 nucleotides read TGTGCCAGCTCCAATTATGGGGACAGAGTATCCTACGAGCAGTACTTC. Translating gives CASSNYGDRVSYEQYF.

This chain connects TRBV7-9 to TRBJ2-7, with TRBD1 identical over 10 bases. Germline lookup yields CDR1 SEHNR and CDR2 FQNEAQ (reference sequence). With V trimmed by 6 bases and J by 7 bases, 3 bases remained unmatched. The CDR3 is made up of 12 amino acids. CDR3 DNA sequence: TGTGCCAGCAGGGGACAGGGGATAGAGCAGTACTTC. Amino acid sequence: CASRGQGIEQYF.

The rearrangement joins TRBV7-3 to TRBJ2-2, with no clear D. V dropped 11 bases and J dropped 7 bases, with 14 bases sitting between them. The CDR3 has 12 residues. Germline V gene lookup returns CDR1 SGHTA and CDR2 FQGTGA. This CDR3 is CASSGPGGELFF. CDR3 coding DNA: TGTGCCTCCTCGGGTCCCGGCGGGGAGCTGTTTTTT.

The chain employs TRBV24-1 and TRBJ2-3; 7 bases align to TRBD2. Trimming took 3 bases from V and 7 from J; bases not matched to a gene: 9. This CDR3 region has 15 residues. Germline V gene lookup returns CDR1 KGHDR and CDR2 SFDVKD. CDR3 nucleotides: TGTGCCACCAGTGATGGGTCAGCGGGGTCCTATACGCAGTATTTT. Translated: CATSDGSAGSYTQYF.

The V call is TRBV12-5, the J call TRBJ2-5; D might be TRBD2 (6 bases). Germline V gene lookup returns CDR1 LGHNT and CDR2 FRNRAP. Trimming left V 4 bases short and J 4 bases short, with 13 bases between. The length of the CDR3 is 14 residues. CDR3 sequence reads: CASGYPLAGETQYF. The CDR3 nucleotides are TGTGCTAGTGGTTACCCACTAGCTGGAGAGACCCAGTACTTC.

This clone was detected once. J is TRBJ1-1 and V is TRBV5-1, with D perhaps TRBD1 (6 bases). V was clipped by 4 bases and J by 11 bases, with 21 bases between them. The CDR3 contains 14 residues. CDR1 and CDR2 (germline): SGHRS, YFSETQ. The CDR3 nucleotides are TGCGCCAGCAGCCAGGGGATACCGGACAGCGGTGCTTTCTTT. This encodes CASSQGIPDSGAFF.

V usage is TRBV18 and J usage is TRBJ1-2; D is uncertain. The CDR3 runs to 14 residues. V was pared by 3 bases and J by 2 bases, with 10 bases between. Germline loops: CDR1 KGHSH, CDR2 LQKENI. The CDR3 here is CASSPTTMNYGYTF. CDR3 sequence (DNA): TGTGCCAGCTCACCCACGACAATGAACTATGGCTACACCTTC.

The chain couples TRBV3-1 (or the pseudogene TRBV3-2) to TRBJ2-1; a weak D match, TRBD2 (5 bases). V was pared by 1 base and J by 0 bases, with 16 bases between. The CDR3 length is 18 residues. Germline V gene lookup returns CDR1 LGHDT and CDR2 YNNKEL (reference sequence). The CDR3 DNA follows: TGTGCCAGCAGCCAAGTACGTTTGGGCGGGCCCTCCTACAATGAGCAGTTCTTC. This sequence encodes CASSQVRLGGPSYNEQFF.

The rearrangement joins TRBV13 to TRBJ1-1, with unresolved D. The V gene lost 0 bases and the J gene lost 4 bases, with 12 bases spanning the gap. CDR1 is PRHDT and CDR2 is FYEKMQ in the germline V gene (reference sequence). CDR3 size: 15 residues. CDR3 amino acids: CASSLGLKAGTEAFF. The CDR3 bases are TGTGCCAGCAGCTTAGGCCTGAAGGCGGGCACTGAAGCTTTCTTT. Drawing the rest from reference TRBV13 and TRBJ1-1, the complete variable domain is AAGVIQSPRHLIKEKRETATLKCYPIPRHDTVYWYQQGPGQDPQFLISFYEKMQSDKGSIPDRFSAQQFSDYHSELNMSSLELGDSALYFCASSLGLKAGTEAFFGQGTRLTVV.

The rearrangement uses TRBV11-2 and TRBJ1-4; TRBD1 agrees at 7 bases. The junction had 9 bases not matched to a gene; V was cut back by 4 bases and J by 7 bases. The CDR3 covers 15 residues. Per the germline V gene, CDR1 is SGHAT and CDR2 is FQNNGV. CDR3 nucleotides: TGTGCCAGCAGCTCCGAGGGGGCGCGAGGTGAAAAACTGTTTTTT. This encodes CASSSEGARGEKLFF.